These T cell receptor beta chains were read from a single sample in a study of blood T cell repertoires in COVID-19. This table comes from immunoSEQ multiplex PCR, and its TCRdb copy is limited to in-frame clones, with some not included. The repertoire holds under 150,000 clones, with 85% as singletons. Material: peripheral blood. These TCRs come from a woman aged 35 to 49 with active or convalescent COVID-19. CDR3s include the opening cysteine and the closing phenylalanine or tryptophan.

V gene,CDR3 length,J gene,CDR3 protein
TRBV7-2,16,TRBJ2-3,CASSPGGGLRTDTQYF
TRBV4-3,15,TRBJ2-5,CASSQDFRASLTQYF
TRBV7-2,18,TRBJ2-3,CASSFGGSGNLPTDTQYF
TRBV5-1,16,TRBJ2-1,CASSREGFESYNEQFF
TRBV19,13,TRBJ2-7,CASSWGGSYEQYF
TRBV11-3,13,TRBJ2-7,CASSLQGASEQYF
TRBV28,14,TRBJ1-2,CASRQGTSNYGYTF
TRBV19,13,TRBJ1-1,CASSPQGYTEAFF
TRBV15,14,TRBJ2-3,CATSTPGYTDTQYF
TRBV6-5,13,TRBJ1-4,CASSLGAREKLFF
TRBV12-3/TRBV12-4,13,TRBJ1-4,CASSLESGEKLFF
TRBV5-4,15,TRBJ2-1,CASSLSGGVYNEQFF
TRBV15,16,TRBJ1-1,CATSRSGGIANTEAFF
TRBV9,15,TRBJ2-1,CASSSGLAFYNEQFF
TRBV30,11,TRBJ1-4,CAWDRNEKLFF
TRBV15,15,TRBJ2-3,CATSRYGGITDTQYF
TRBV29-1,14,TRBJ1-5,CSVAGTDPNQPQHF
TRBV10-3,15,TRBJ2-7,CAISNGHPSSYEQYF
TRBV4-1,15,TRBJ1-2,CASSQERDRVYGYTF
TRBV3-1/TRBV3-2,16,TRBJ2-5,CASSHQRSARGKTQYF
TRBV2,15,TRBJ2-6,CASSPRGSGANVLTF
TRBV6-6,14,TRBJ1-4,CASRSQGVREKLFF
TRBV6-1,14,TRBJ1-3,CASSETERGNTIYF
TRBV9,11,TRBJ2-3,CASGRGDTQYF
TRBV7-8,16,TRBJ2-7,CASSLVRPGHPLEQYF
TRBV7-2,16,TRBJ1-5,CASSLATAHSNQPQHF
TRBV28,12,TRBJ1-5,CASTPGYQPQHF
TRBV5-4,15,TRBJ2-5,CASSLGGRGEETQYF
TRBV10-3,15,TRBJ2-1,CAISEPVEYRNEQFF
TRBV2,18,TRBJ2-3,CASDSRGEVGLITDTQYF
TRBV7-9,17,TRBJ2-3,CASSLGSLAGPGDTQYF
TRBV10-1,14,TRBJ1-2,CASSETTGLGGYTF
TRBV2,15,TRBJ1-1,CASSRDSSMNTEAFF
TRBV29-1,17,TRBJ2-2,CSVGTTSGGPRTGELFF
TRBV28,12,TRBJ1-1,CASSFHGTEAFF
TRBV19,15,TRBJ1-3,CASSWGQGSGNTIYF
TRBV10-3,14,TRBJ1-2,CAISESGEVYGYTF
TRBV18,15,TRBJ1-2,CASSLPGQVYYGYTF
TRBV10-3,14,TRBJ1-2,CAISESKGGRGYTF
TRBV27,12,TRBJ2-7,CASRTGTYEQYF
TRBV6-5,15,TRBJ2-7,CASRPTAGGTYEQYF
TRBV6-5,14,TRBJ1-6,CASTRQGKNSPLHF
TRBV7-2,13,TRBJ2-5,CASSLGLQETQYF
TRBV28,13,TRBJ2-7,CASSYRTGYEQYF
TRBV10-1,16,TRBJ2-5,CASSPGLAALQETQYF
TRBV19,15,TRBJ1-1,CASSMLFGVSTEAFF
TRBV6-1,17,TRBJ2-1,CASSERLAGSIYNEQFF
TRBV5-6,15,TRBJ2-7,CASSGTGGKLDEQYF
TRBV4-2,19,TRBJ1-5,CASSQDRGGRTRGNQPQHF
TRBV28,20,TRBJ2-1,CASMLQGLAGVRGSYNEQFF